This TCR beta chain emerged from a study of blood T cell repertoires in COVID-19. Study in general: Samples of COVID-19 (acute and convalescent) were obtained from the United States, Italy and Spain. Nucleic acid was either cDNA or gDNA, and it came from T cells, B-cell-depleted T cells, or PBMCs.

Authors' processing steps: The authors estimated nucleated cell counts from reference gene primer amplification. Sequencing was performed with immunoSEQ multiplex PCR; in TCRdb, only in-frame clones are kept and a portion is missing. That table is the source of V, J and clone size, and D and trimming were worked out from the DNA. The sample shows tens of thousands of clones, more than 75% of them seen only once. The CDR3 is made up of 14 amino acids. The V gene's germline CDR1 is WNHNN and CDR2 SYGVQD (reference sequence). After removal of 8 bases from V and 6 bases from J, the junction contained 9 bases not matched to a gene.

This TCR came from a woman aged 70-85 years with acute or convalescent COVID-19. The chain combines TRBV10-1 with TRBJ1-4; 7 bases fit TRBD1. Sequenced: peripheral blood. The CDR3 loop reads CASPRQGLDEKLFF. In DNA, the CDR3 is TGCGCCAGCCCCAGACAGGGCTTAGATGAAAAACTGTTTTTT.